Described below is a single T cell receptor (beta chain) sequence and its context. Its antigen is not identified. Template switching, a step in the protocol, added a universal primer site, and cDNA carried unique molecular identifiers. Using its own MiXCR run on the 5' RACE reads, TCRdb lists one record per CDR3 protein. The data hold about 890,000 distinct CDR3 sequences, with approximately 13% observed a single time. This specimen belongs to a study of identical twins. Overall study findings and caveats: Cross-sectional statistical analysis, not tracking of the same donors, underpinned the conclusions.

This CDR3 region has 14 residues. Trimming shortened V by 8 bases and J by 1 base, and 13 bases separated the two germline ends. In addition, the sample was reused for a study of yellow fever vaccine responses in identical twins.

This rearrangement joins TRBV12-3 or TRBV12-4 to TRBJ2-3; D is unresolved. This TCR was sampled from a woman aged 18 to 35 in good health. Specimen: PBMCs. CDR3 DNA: TGTGCCAGCGAAAGACTCTCGCGCACAGATACGCAGTATTTT. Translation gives CASERLSRTDTQYF.